The sequence of this T cell receptor beta chain was determined in a study of blood T cell repertoires in COVID-19 (dated by TCRdb to 2020 to 2022). For the study in its entirety: Samples covering the acute and convalescent phases of COVID-19 were provided by collaborators in the United States, Italy and Spain. The material from the prospective study consisted of cDNA or gDNA derived from T cells, B-cell-depleted T cells, or PBMCs. Deeply sampled blood TCRbeta repertoires from subjects exposed to, actively infected with, or recovered from COVID-19 were included in the dataset. A freely available public database, intended as a resource for researchers studying the immune response to SARS-CoV-2, is where the repertoires were released. The samples were drawn from the first 160 participants of the ongoing ImmuneRACE study and from 950 to 1,500 subjects provided by 6 global collaborators. The sample metadata nearly always contained a de-identified subject ID, COVID-19 status, age in years and sex. Where available, HLA class I and class II types were obtained from metadata supplied by the sample provider rather than from assay-based typing.

The immunoSEQ Assay, a bias-controlled multiplex PCR, was used to amplify TCRbeta CDR3 regions from genomic DNA. The authors processed their data as follows. The number of nucleated cells in each sample was estimated by amplification of reference gene primers within the assay. To quantify the absolute abundance of each unique TCRbeta CDR3 rearrangement, sequence reads were collapsed and filtered. For each sample, productive Simpson clonality was calculated by taking the square root of Simpson's diversity index across productive rearrangements. The table was pulled from immuneACCESS by TCRdb, which kept in-frame rearrangements only. Such tables lose some clones; where checked, under half of the loss comes from unresolved V genes, and the rest has no known cause. The D gene and trimming were derived from the DNA, and the V and J assignments and clone size from that table. The sample table holds approximately 40,000 clones, of which about 85% were seen once. Roughly 4.5% of the sample belongs to the ten largest clones.

General conclusions and limits of the study: Clinical and demographic metadata were provided uncurated, with the amount varying by source and participant.

As for this clone: The antigen this receptor binds is unknown. Base quality data are lacking; no much larger clone is found one base away.

In Seattle, one collaborating source enrolled patients while the infection was active and tracked those patients longitudinally over the course of disease. Whole blood was collected in K2EDTA tubes by collaborating institutions according to the institutions' own protocols. Collaborator samples were shipped for TCRbeta analysis as frozen whole blood, isolated PBMCs, or DNA extracted from either sample type. CDR3 length: 14 amino acids, cysteine to phenylalanine. Solely the CDR3 DNA is kept, with 42 bases framed from the first base. Reading the germline V gene (reference sequence) gives CDR1 SSHAT and CDR2 FNYEAQ. The V and J ends are trimmed by 5 bases and 8 bases, leaving 15 bases between them.

The specimen sequenced was peripheral blood. The origin of this receptor is a man in his fifties or sixties with COVID-19, enrolled during active disease. The sequence links TRBV7-7 to TRBJ1-4, with no confident D gene call. The DNA sequence reads TGTGCCAGCAGCCCAGACCCCTCGGGGGAAAAACTGTTTTTT. The resulting protein is CASSPDPSGEKLFF.